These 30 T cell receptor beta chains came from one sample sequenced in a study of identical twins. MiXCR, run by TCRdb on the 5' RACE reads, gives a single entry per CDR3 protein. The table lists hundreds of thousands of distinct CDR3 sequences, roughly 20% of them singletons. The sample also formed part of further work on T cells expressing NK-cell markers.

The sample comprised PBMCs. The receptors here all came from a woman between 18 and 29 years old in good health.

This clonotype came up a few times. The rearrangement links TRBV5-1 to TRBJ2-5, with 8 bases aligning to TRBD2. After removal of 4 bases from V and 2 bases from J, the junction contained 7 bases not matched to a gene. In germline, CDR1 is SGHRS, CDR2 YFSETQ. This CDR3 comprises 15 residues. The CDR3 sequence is CASSPLAGPQETQYF. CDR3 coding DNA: TGCGCCAGCAGCCCGTTAGCGGGGCCACAAGAGACCCAGTACTTC.

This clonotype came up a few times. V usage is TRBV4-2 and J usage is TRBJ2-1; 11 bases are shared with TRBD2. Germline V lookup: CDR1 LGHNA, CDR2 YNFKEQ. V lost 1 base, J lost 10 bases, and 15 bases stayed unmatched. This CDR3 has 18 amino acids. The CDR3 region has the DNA TGTGCCAGCAGCCAAGTCGGAAGTTCAGGACTAGCGGGTAGGGAGCAGTTCTTC. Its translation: CASSQVGSSGLAGREQFF.

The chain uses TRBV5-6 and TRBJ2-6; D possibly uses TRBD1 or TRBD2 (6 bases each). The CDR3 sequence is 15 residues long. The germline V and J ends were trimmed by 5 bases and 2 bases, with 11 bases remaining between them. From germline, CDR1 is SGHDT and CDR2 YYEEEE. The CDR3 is CASSRRDTGANVLTF. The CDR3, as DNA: TGTGCCAGCAGTCGGCGGGACACTGGGGCCAACGTCCTGACTTTC.

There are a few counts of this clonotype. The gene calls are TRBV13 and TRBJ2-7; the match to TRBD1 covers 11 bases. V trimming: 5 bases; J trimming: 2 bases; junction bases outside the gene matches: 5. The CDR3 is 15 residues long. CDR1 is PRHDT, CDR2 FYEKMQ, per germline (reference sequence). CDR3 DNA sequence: TGTGCCAGCAGCCCCATGGGACAGGGGGCCTACGAGCAGTACTTC. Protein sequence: CASSPMGQGAYEQYF. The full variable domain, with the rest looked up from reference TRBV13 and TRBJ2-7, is AAGVIQSPRHLIKEKRETATLKCYPIPRHDTVYWYQQGPGQDPQFLISFYEKMQSDKGSIPDRFSAQQFSDYHSELNMSSLELGDSALYFCASSPMGQGAYEQYFGPGTRLTVT.

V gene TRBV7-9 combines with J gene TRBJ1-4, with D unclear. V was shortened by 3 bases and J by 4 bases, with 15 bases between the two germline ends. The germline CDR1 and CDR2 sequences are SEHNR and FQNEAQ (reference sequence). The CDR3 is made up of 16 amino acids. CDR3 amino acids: CASSLGRTGFNEKLFF. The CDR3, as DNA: TGTGCCAGCAGCTTGGGTCGGACCGGGTTTAATGAAAAACTGTTTTTT.

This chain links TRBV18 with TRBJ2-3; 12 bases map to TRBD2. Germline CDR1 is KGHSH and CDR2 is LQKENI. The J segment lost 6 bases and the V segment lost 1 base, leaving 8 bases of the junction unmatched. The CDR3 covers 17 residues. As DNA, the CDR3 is TGTGCCAGCTCACCACGGCCTAGCGGGGGGGCCGAGGATACGCAGTATTTT. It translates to CASSPRPSGGAEDTQYF.

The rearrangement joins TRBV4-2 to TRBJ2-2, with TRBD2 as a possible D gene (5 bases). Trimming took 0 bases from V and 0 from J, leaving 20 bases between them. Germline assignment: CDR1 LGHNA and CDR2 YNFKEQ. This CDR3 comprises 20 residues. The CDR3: CASSQDSRVLPNTNTGELFF. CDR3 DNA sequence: TGTGCCAGCAGCCAAGACTCGCGGGTCCTACCCAATACGAACACCGGGGAGCTGTTTTTT.

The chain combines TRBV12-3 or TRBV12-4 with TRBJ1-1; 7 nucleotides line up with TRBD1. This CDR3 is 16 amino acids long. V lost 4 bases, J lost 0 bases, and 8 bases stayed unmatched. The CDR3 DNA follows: TGTGCCAGCAGTTCAGACACCGGGACAGTGAACACTGAAGCTTTCTTT. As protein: CASSSDTGTVNTEAFF.

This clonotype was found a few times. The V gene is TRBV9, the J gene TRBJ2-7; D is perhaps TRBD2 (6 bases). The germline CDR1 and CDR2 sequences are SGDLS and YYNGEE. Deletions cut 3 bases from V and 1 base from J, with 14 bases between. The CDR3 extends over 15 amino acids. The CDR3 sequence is CASSAAGTFSYEQYF. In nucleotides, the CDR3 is TGTGCCAGCAGCGCAGCCGGGACTTTTTCCTACGAGCAGTACTTC.

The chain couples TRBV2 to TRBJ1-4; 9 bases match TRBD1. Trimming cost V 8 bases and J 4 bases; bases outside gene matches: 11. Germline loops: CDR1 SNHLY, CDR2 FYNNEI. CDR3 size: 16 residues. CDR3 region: CASVRRQGVLNEKLFF. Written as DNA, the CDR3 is TGTGCCAGCGTCCGGAGACAGGGGGTTCTTAATGAAAAACTGTTTTTT.

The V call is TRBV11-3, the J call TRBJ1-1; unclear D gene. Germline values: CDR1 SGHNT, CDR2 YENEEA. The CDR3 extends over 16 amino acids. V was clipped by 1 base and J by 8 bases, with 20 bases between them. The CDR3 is CASSLGVRSRGKEAFF. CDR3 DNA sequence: TGTGCCAGCAGCTTAGGGGTGAGGAGCCGAGGGAAAGAAGCTTTCTTT.

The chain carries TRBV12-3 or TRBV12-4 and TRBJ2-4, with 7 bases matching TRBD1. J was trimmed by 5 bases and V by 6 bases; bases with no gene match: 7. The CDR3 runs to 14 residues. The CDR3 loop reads CASSRSGTENIQYF. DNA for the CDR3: TGTGCCAGCAGCCGATCCGGGACAGAAAACATTCAGTACTTC.

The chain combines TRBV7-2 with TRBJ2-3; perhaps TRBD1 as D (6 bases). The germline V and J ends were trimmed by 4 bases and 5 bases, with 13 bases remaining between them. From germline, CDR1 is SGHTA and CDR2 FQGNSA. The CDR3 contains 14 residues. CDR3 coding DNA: TGTGCCAGCAGCTCAGGACAGTCTGTAGATACGCAGTATTTT. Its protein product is CASSSGQSVDTQYF.

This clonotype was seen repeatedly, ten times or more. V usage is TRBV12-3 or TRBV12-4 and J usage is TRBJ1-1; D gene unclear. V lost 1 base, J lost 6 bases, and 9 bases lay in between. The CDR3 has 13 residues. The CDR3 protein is CASSLGGSAEAFF. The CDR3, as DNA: TGTGCCAGCAGTTTAGGAGGGAGCGCTGAAGCTTTCTTT.

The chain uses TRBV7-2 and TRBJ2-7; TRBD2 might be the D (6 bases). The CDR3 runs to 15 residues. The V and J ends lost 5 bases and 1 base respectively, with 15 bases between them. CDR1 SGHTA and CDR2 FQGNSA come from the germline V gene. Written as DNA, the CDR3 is TGTGCCAGCAGCATCCCCGGGACTTTATCCTACGAGCAGTACTTC. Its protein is CASSIPGTLSYEQYF.

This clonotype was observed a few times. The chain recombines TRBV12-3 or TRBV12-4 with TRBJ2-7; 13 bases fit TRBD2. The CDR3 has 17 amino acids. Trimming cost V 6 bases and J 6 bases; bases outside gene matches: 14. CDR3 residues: CASSRIYILAGGVEQYF. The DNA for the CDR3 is TGTGCCAGCAGCCGAATCTATATACTAGCGGGAGGGGTCGAGCAGTACTTC.

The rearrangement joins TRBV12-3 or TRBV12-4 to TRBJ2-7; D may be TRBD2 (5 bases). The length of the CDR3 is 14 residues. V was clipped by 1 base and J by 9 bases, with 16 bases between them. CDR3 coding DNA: TGTGCCAGCAGTTTAGGGGGATCCGAGGGTCGGCAGTACTTC. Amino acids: CASSLGGSEGRQYF.

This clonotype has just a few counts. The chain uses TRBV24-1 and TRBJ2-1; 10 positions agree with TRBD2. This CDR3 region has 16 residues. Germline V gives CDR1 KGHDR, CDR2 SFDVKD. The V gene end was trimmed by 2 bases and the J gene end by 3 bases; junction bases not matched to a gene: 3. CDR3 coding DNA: TGTGCCACCAGTGATTCCCCTAGCGGGAGCTACAATGAGCAGTTCTTC. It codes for CATSDSPSGSYNEQFF.

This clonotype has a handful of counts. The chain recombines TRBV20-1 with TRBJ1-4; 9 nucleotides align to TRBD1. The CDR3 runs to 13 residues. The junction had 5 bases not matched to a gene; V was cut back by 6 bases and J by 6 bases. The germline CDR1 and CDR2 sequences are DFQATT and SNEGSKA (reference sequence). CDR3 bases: TGCAGTGCGAGACGGACAGGGGATGAAAAACTGTTTTTT. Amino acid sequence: CSARRTGDEKLFF.

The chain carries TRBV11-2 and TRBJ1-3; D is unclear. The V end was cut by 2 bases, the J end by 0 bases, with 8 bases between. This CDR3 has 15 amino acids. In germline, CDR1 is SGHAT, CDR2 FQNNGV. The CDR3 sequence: CASSLSVHSGNTIYF. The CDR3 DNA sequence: TGTGCCAGCAGCTTATCCGTACACTCTGGAAACACCATATATTTT. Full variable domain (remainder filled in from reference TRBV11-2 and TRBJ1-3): EAGVAQSPRYKIIEKRQSVAFWCNPISGHATLYWYQQILGQGPKLLIQFQNNGVVDDSQLPKDRFSAERLKGVDSTLKIQPAKLEDSAVYLCASSLSVHSGNTIYFGEGSWLTVV.

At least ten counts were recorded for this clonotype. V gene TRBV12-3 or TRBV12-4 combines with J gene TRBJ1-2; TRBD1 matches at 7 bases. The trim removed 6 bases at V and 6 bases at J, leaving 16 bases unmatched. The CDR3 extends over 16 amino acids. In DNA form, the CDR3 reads TGTGCCAGCAGACCGGGACAGCGAACCTCAAGGCATGGCTACACCTTC. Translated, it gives CASRPGQRTSRHGYTF.

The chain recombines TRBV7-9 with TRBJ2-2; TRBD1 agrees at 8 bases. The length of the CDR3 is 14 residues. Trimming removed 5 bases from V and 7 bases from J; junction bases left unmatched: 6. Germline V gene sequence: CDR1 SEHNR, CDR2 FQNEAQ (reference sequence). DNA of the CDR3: TGTGCCAGCAGCCCTAGAGGGACAGGCGGGGAGCTGTTTTTT. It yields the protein CASSPRGTGGELFF.

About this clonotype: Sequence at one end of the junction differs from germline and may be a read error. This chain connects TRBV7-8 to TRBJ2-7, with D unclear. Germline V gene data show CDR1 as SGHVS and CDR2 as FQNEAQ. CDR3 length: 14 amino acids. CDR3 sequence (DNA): TGTGCCAGCAGTTTAGACGGTGCCGGCGACGAGCAGTACTTC. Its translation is CASSLDGAGDEQYF.

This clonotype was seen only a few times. This CDR3 reads CSVEGGLSGRTGASYEQYF. The DNA of the CDR3 is TGCAGCGTTGAAGGCGGCCTCTCTGGAAGGACAGGGGCTTCCTACGAGCAGTACTTC. J is TRBJ2-7 and V is TRBV29-1, with 9 bases that match TRBD1. Unmatched junction bases numbered 17, after V lost 1 base and J lost 1 base. The germline CDR1 and CDR2 sequences are SQVTM and ANQGSEA. The CDR3 contains 19 residues.

The CDR3 sequence is CAWSVARTYEQYF. In DNA form, the CDR3 reads TGTGCCTGGTCCGTAGCGCGAACCTACGAGCAGTACTTC. This rearrangement joins TRBV30 to TRBJ2-7; possibly TRBD2 for D (5 bases). Trimming left V 5 bases short and J 2 bases short, with 13 bases between. The germline V gene has CDR1 GTSNPN and CDR2 SVGIG (reference sequence). The CDR3 consists of 13 residues.

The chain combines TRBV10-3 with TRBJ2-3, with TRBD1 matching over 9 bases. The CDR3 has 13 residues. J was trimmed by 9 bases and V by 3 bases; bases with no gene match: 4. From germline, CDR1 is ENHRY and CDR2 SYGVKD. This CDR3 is CAISDHGQGTQYF. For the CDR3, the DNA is TGTGCCATCAGTGACCACGGACAGGGGACGCAGTATTTT.

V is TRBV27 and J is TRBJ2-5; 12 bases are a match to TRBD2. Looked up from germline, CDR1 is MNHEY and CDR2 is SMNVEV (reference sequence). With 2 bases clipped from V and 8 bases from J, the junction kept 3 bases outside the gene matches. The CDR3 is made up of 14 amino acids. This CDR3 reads CASSLLAGGQTQYF. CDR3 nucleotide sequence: TGTGCCAGCAGTTTACTAGCGGGAGGGCAAACCCAGTACTTC.

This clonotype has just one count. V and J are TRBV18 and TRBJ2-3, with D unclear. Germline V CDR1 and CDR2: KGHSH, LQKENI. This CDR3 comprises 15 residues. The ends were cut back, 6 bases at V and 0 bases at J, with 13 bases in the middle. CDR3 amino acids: CASSLLPESTDTQYF. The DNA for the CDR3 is TGTGCCAGCTCCTTACTACCCGAGAGCACAGATACGCAGTATTTT. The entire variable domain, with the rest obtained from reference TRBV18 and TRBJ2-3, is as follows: NAGVMQNPRHLVRRRGQEARLRCSPMKGHSHVYWYRQLPEEGLKFMVYLQKENIIDESGMPKERFSAEFPKEGPSILRIQQVVRGDSAAYFCASSLLPESTDTQYFGPGTRLTVL.

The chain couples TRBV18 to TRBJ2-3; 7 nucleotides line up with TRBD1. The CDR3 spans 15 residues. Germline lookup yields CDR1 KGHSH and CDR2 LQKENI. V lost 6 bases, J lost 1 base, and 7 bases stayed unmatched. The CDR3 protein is CASSPGQLRTDTQYF. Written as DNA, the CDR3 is TGTGCCAGCTCGCCGGGACAGCTACGCACAGATACGCAGTATTTT. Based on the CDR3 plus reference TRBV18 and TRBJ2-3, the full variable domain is NAGVMQNPRHLVRRRGQEARLRCSPMKGHSHVYWYRQLPEEGLKFMVYLQKENIIDESGMPKERFSAEFPKEGPSILRIQQVVRGDSAAYFCASSPGQLRTDTQYFGPGTRLTVL.

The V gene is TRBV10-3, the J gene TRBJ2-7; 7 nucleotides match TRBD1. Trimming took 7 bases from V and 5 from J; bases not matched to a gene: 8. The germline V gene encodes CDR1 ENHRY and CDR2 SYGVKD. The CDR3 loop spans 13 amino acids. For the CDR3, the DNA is TGTGCCATCACCGCTGACAGGGTAGACGAGCAGTACTTC. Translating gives CAITADRVDEQYF.